The T cell receptor beta chain described here comes from a study of T cells in Graves' hyperthyroidism and ophthalmopathy. If no ophthalmopathy progression occurred within 18 months, Graves' hyperthyroidism was stable. This clonotype was counted many times. The antigen is undetermined. Template material for amplifying TCR beta CDR3 regions consisted of RNA transcripts. A first-round RT-PCR of the TCR CDR3 used the HTBI primer set. TCRdb ran MiXCR on the multiplex PCR reads and lists one entry per CDR3 protein. The sample lists some 760,000 distinct CDR3 sequences, around 15% seen once, with roughly 10% in the top ten. Study-wide findings and caveats: Ophthalmopathy onset followed model prediction by a median about six months. Ophthalmopathy could be told apart from stable hyperthyroidism with a 13 V-J model.

Sequencing input: blood. The TCR sequence derives from a woman younger than 30 with Graves' hyperthyroidism.

CDR3 DNA: TGCAGTGCTAGAGACCCACTCCCCACCGACGAGCAGTACTTC. Residues: CSARDPLPTDEQYF. V and J are TRBV20-1 and TRBJ2-7, with D uncertain. V gave up 0 bases and J gave up 5 bases, with 14 bases separating them. Per germline, CDR1 DFQATT and CDR2 SNEGSKA (reference sequence). CDR3 length equals 14 residues.